Following are 15 T cell receptor beta chains from one sample sequenced in a study of CD8 T cells in Susac syndrome. Reverse transcription of about 0.5 to 1 ug RNA used random hexamers. Via MiXCR, TCRdb re-called the immunoSEQ multiplex PCR reads, giving one row per CDR3 protein. The sample contains over 100,000 distinct CDR3 sequences, less than 95% of which appear only once. Sequenced: CD8+ T cells from PBMCs. The source is a human donor in good health.

This clonotype was detected once. The CDR3 here is CANLRDAVEQFF. The CDR3 region has the DNA TGTGCCAACCTCCGGGACGCCGTTGAGCAGTTCTTC. This chain uses TRBV2 with TRBJ2-1, with D perhaps TRBD1 or TRBD2 (5 bases each). CDR1 is SNHLY and CDR2 is FYNNEI in the germline V gene. The CDR3 runs 12 residues. Trimming cost V 10 bases and J 9 bases, with 16 bases left between them.

The rearrangement joins TRBV23-1 to TRBJ2-3, with 12 bases identical to TRBD1. TRBV23-1 falls under the ORF class, with uncertain function. V was pared by 0 bases and J by 1 base, with 2 bases of the junction left unmatched. The CDR3 is made up of 17 amino acids. The CDR3 coding sequence is TGCGCCAGCAGTCAATCGGGACAGGGGGCCGGCACAGATACGCAGTATTTT. Translating gives CASSQSGQGAGTDTQYF.

This sequence joins TRBV9 and TRBJ1-5; 7 bases map to TRBD1. Germline V gives CDR1 SGDLS, CDR2 YYNGEE. The V gene end was trimmed by 3 bases and the J gene end by 5 bases; junction bases not matched to a gene: 5. The CDR3 consists of 14 residues. CDR3 bases: TGTGCCAGCAGCGCTACAGGGGCCCATCAGCCCCAGCATTTT. Amino acid sequence: CASSATGAHQPQHF.

The chain combines TRBV19 with TRBJ1-2; TRBD1 agrees at 7 bases. The germline V gene encodes CDR1 LNHDA and CDR2 SQIVND (reference sequence). J was trimmed by 8 bases and V by 2 bases; bases with no gene match: 20. This CDR3 has 18 amino acids. The CDR3 region has the DNA TGTGCCAGTAGTATAATCCCCAAGACAGGGAAGATATTCGAAGGCTACACCTTC. Its translation: CASSIIPKTGKIFEGYTF.

The chain couples TRBV6-5 to TRBJ1-6; a possible D gene is TRBD1 (5 bases). CDR1 is MNHEY, CDR2 SVGAGI, per germline. The length of the CDR3 is 15 residues. Trimming took 6 bases from V and 0 from J, leaving 9 bases between them. CDR3: CASRAGSSYNSPLHF. Here the CDR3 DNA reads TGTGCCAGCAGGGCAGGGAGCTCCTATAATTCACCCCTCCACTTT.

With respect to this clonotype: An end of the junction does not agree with germline; a read error may underlie this. The chain combines TRBV25-1 with TRBJ2-7, with 8 bases fitting TRBD1. The CDR3 length is 14 residues. Germline assignment: CDR1 MGHDK and CDR2 SYGVNS. Here the CDR3 reads CASSPPDRAYEQYF. CDR3 nucleotides: TGTGCCAGCAGTCCCCCGGACAGGGCCTACGAGCAATACTTC.

This sequence joins TRBV7-2 and TRBJ2-7; TRBD1 or TRBD2 may be the D gene (6 bases each). The CDR3 totals 15 residues. Trimming pared 5 bases from V and 5 bases from J, leaving 19 bases between. Germline lookup yields CDR1 SGHTA and CDR2 FQGNSA. This CDR3 reads CASSRFFGGWNEQYF. The CDR3 coding sequence is TGTGCCAGCAGCCGGTTCTTCGGGGGCTGGAACGAGCAGTACTTC.

This chain links TRBV7-2 with TRBJ1-5, with 10 nucleotides matching TRBD1. The CDR3 runs to 15 residues. From germline, CDR1 is SGHTA and CDR2 FQGNSA. After removal of 7 bases from V and 7 bases from J, the junction contained 10 bases not matched to a gene. This CDR3 reads CASKGGQGMNQPQHF. The CDR3 DNA follows: TGTGCCAGCAAAGGGGGACAGGGGATGAACCAGCCCCAGCATTTT.

The gene calls are TRBV27 and TRBJ1-2; TRBD1 aligns across 9 bases. Looked up from germline, CDR1 is MNHEY and CDR2 is SMNVEV (reference sequence). The V gene end was trimmed by 5 bases and the J gene end by 7 bases; junction bases not matched to a gene: 5. CDR3 length: 13 amino acids. CDR3 protein: CASSRTGASGYTF. The CDR3 DNA reads TGTGCCAGCAGTAGGACAGGGGCATCTGGCTACACCTTC.

The V and J genes are TRBV29-1 and TRBJ2-1; D unclear. The CDR3 spans 12 residues. V lost 4 bases and J 9 bases, leaving 13 bases between the germline ends. Germline-derived CDR1 and CDR2 are SQVTM and ANQGSEA. The CDR3 DNA is TGCAGCGTTGGTGGGATGGTGGGTGAGCAGTTCTTC. It yields the protein CSVGGMVGEQFF.

The genes are TRBV4-3 and TRBJ1-1, with D uncertain. CDR3 length equals 13 residues. Germline V CDR1 and CDR2: LGHNA, YSLEER. The V end was cut by 1 base, the J end by 1 base, with 4 bases between. The CDR3 protein is CASSQARNTEAFF. CDR3 DNA: TGCGCCAGCAGCCAAGCCAGGAACACTGAAGCTTTCTTT.

The chain joins TRBV12-3 or TRBV12-4 to TRBJ2-1; the D is unclear. Between the trimmed V and J ends, which lost 6 bases and 7 bases, there was a span of 16 bases. The CDR3 loop spans 14 amino acids. CDR3 coding DNA: TGTGCCAGCAGCCCCCGAATGATAGGGAATGAGCAGTTCTTC. Its translation is CASSPRMIGNEQFF.

This clonotype appeared a single time. This chain links TRBV2 with TRBJ1-1; D not certain. The CDR3 is 12 amino acids. Trimming took 6 bases from V and 5 from J, leaving 10 bases between them. The germline V gene encodes CDR1 SNHLY and CDR2 FYNNEI. The CDR3 sequence is CASSETGTEAFF. In nucleotides, the CDR3 is TGTGCCAGCAGCGAGACGGGGACTGAAGCTTTCTTT.

The chain employs TRBV20-1 and TRBJ2-7, with TRBD2 matching over 9 bases. Germline-derived CDR1 and CDR2 are DFQATT and SNEGSKA (reference sequence). V lost 6 bases, J lost 3 bases, and 15 bases stayed unmatched. The CDR3 is 16 residues long. The CDR3 reads CSAAGAGGIRDYEQYF. DNA of the CDR3: TGCAGTGCCGCTGGGGCGGGGGGGATTAGAGACTACGAGCAGTACTTC.

This clonotype has only a few counts. The chain uses TRBV5-1 and TRBJ2-4; 8 nucleotides line up with TRBD1. With V trimmed by 4 bases and J by 12 bases, 21 bases remained unmatched. The CDR3 length is 17 residues. Germline V gene sequence: CDR1 SGHRS, CDR2 YFSETQ. CDR3 nucleotides: TGCGCCAGCAGCCCCCGATCTTACGGACAGGGTATTGTATCTCAGTACTTC. Protein product: CASSPRSYGQGIVSQYF.